This T cell receptor beta chain was sequenced in a study of T cell repertoires in cytomegalovirus infection. Study-level information: An indication of both CMV infection and matching HLA type came from public TCR beta signatures. Study-wide findings and caveats: In two of eight donors, the top clonotype was HLA-C-restricted CMV-specific. Summed frequency of public TCR beta families distinguished CMV carriers with the relevant HLA.

This clonotype has ten or more counts. The antigen remains unidentified. MiXCR, applied by TCRdb to the reads, yields one record per CDR3 protein. The data show 76,000 or so distinct CDR3 sequences, approximately 3.7% seen once. Germline V CDR1 and CDR2: SGHTA, FQGNSA. V dropped 5 bases and J dropped 3; count of bases not matched to a gene: 3. This CDR3 is built from 13 residues. Sample: PBMCs. The genes are TRBV7-2 and TRBJ2-5, with 7 bases aligning to TRBD2. This receptor was obtained from a human donor in good health (CMV status not recorded). Some clones in this sample may be carry-over from other donors' samples. CDR3 bases: TGTGCCAGCAGCCGGAGCGGGGAAGAGACCCAGTACTTC. Residues: CASSRSGEETQYF.